This is a list of T cell receptor beta chains from one sample in a study of T cells after yellow fever vaccination. TCRdb reanalysed the 5' RACE reads using MiXCR and keeps one entry per CDR3 protein. The table shows about 320,000 distinct CDR3 sequences, with 3.5% to 4.5% occurring only once. Sample: PBMCs, taken 15 days after the yellow fever booster vaccination. These receptors were taken from a man between 18 and 35 years old who received the YFV17D yellow fever vaccine. Each CDR3 is given with its conserved first and last residue. The D gene is left open where the match is weak. Clone sizes are given selectively: once, few, many, or a class where the clone is expanded.

V gene	J gene	clone size	D gene	CDR3 protein	CDR3 DNA
TRBV6-5	TRBJ2-2	.	.	CASSYAAGRWTGVLFF	TGTGCCAGCAGTTACGCGGCAGGGAGGTGGACCGGGGTGCTGTTTTTT
TRBV6-6	TRBJ1-5	.	TRBD1	CASSYRDRPSNQPQHF	TGTGCCAGCAGTTATAGGGACAGGCCTAGCAATCAGCCCCAGCATTTT
TRBV9	TRBJ1-1	many	.	CASRAMLNTEAFF	TGTGCCAGCAGGGCTATGTTAAACACTGAAGCTTTCTTT
TRBV19	TRBJ1-5	.	TRBD1	CASSPTGIDYSNQPQHF	TGTGCCAGTAGTCCGACAGGGATAGACTATAGCAATCAGCCCCAGCATTTT
TRBV20-1	TRBJ2-1	many	.	CSARPMDYLNEQFF	TGCAGTGCTAGACCCATGGACTACCTTAATGAGCAGTTCTTC
TRBV27	TRBJ2-1	.	.	CASRQGGNEQFF	TGTGCCAGCAGGCAGGGGGGCAATGAGCAGTTCTTC
TRBV4-2	TRBJ2-5	.	.	CASSQDYGSETQYF	TGTGCCAGCAGCCAAGATTACGGGTCGGAGACCCAGTACTTC
TRBV6-6	TRBJ2-1	many	TRBD2	CASSDPSGGINEQFF	TGTGCCAGCAGTGATCCTAGCGGGGGGATCAATGAGCAGTTCTTC
TRBV27	TRBJ1-2	.	TRBD1	CASSPRQGPNYGYTF	TGTGCCAGCAGTCCACGACAGGGGCCTAACTATGGCTACACCTTC
TRBV7-2	TRBJ1-2	.	TRBD1	CASSFKQGRYGYTF	TGTGCCAGCAGCTTTAAACAGGGGAGGTATGGCTACACCTTC
TRBV25-1	TRBJ2-7	few	.	CASMEAYSYEQYF	TGTGCCAGCATGGAGGCTTACTCCTACGAGCAGTACTTC
TRBV21-1	TRBJ2-7	few	.	CASSKRGPARQPYEQYF	TGTGCCAGCAGCAAAAGAGGTCCGGCCCGCCAACCCTACGAGCAGTACTTC
TRBV20-1	TRBJ1-3	many	.	CSGASGFGNTIYF	TGCAGTGGCGCGTCGGGCTTTGGAAACACCATATATTTT
TRBV5-1	TRBJ2-3	many	TRBD1	CASGEGAGRTDTQYF	TGCGCCAGCGGAGAGGGGGCGGGCCGCACAGATACGCAGTATTTT
TRBV20-1	TRBJ1-4	few	.	CSAIGTGNNEKLFF	TGCAGTGCTATCGGAACAGGGAATAATGAAAAACTGTTTTTT
TRBV5-1	TRBJ2-5	many	.	CASSREFQETQYF	TGCGCCAGCAGCCGAGAATTCCAAGAGACCCAGTACTTC
TRBV18	TRBJ2-5	.	TRBD2	CASSPGRAMETQYF	TGTGCCAGCTCACCAGGGAGGGCAATGGAGACCCAGTACTTC
TRBV6-5	TRBJ2-1	many	.	CASSPQGSHEQFF	TGTGCCAGCAGCCCCCAGGGTAGCCATGAGCAGTTCTTC
TRBV18	TRBJ2-1	.	.	CASSPITGTNNEQFF	TGTGCCAGCTCACCGATTACAGGGACAAACAATGAGCAGTTCTTC
TRBV12-3/TRBV12-4	TRBJ1-4	many	.	CASSPIGGTAEKLFF	TGTGCCAGCAGCCCCATCGGGGGGACGGCTGAAAAACTGTTTTTT
TRBV6-2/TRBV6-3	TRBJ1-1	many	.	CASSWSGRRTEAFF	TGTGCCAGCAGTTGGTCAGGGCGGAGAACTGAAGCTTTCTTT
TRBV7-2	TRBJ2-3	.	TRBD1	CASSPIPGTGRDTQYF	TGTGCCAGCAGCCCGATCCCCGGGACAGGGAGAGATACGCAGTATTTT